This TCR beta chain was identified in a study of sequential checkpoint blockade in melanoma. Study information: After both sequences, patients received maintenance nivolumab.

Treatment given: randomized to nivolumab then ipilimumab (arm A) or the reverse (arm B). Live CD3+CD8+ CD19− CD56− cells were sorted from PBMCs. Profiling relied on immunoSEQ multiplex PCR, and the TCRdb table lists in-frame clones only, not all of them. The table records under 13,000 clones, 45% to 60% of them present only once. The sample here was CD8+ T cells sorted from blood (inferred from file names), taken from a patient given nivolumab and ipilimumab in sequence. The receptor comes from a human donor with melanoma.

The CDR3 spells CATSRDWRGTNTEAFF. The DNA of the CDR3 is TGTGCCACCAGCAGAGATTGGAGGGGAACTAACACTGAAGCTTTCTTT. The V and J genes are TRBV15 and TRBJ1-1, with D possibly matching TRBD1 (5 bases). The germline CDR1 and CDR2 sequences are LNHNV and YYDKDF (reference sequence). The CDR3 extends over 16 amino acids. The ends were cut back, 0 bases at V and 2 bases at J, with 13 bases in the middle.